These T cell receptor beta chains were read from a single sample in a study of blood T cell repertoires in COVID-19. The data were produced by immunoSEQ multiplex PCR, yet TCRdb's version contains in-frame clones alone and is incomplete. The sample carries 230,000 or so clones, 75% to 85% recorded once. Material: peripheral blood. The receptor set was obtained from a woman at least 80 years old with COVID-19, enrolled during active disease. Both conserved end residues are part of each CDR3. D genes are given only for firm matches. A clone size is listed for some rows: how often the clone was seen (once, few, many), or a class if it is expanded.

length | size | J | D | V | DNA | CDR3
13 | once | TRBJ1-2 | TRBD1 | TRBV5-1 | TGCGCCAGCAGCTTCGGGACAGTTTATGGCTACACCTTC | CASSFGTVYGYTF
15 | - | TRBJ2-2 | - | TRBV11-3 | TGTGCCAGCAGTCTCGGGGGGCGTCAGACCGGGGAGCTGTTTTTT | CASSLGGRQTGELFF
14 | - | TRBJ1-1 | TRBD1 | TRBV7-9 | TGTGCCAGCAGCTTGACAGGGATTTCCACTGAAGCTTTCTTT | CASSLTGISTEAFF
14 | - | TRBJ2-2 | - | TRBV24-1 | TGTGCCACCAGTGACTACTACAACACCGGGGAGCTGTTTTTT | CATSDYYNTGELFF
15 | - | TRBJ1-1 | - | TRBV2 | TGTGCCAGCAGTGAAGCGGGCTTAAGGAACACTGAAGCTTTCTTT | CASSEAGLRNTEAFF
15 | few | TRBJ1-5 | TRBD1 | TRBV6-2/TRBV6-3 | TGTGCCAGCAGCTCGGACAGGTTAATCAATCAGCCCCAGCATTTT | CASSSDRLINQPQHF
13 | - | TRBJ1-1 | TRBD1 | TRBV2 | TGTGCCAGCTCGGGACAGGGTGTATCTGAAGCTTTCTTT | CASSGQGVSEAFF
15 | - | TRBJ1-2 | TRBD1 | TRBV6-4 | TGTGCCAGCAGTCCCGACGGACAGGTCAACTATGGCTACACCTTC | CASSPDGQVNYGYTF
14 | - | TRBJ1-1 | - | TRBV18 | TGTGCCAGCTCACCACCTACAGCAAACACTGAAGCTTTCTTT | CASSPPTANTEAFF
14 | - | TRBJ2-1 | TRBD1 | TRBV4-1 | TGCGCCAGCAGCCCAACGGACAGGAGGAATGAGCAGTTCTTC | CASSPTDRRNEQFF
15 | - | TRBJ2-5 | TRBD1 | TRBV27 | TGTGCCAGCAGCTACTACAGGGGGCTTGTAGAGACCCAGTACTTC | CASSYYRGLVETQYF
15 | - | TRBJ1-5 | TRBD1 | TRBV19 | TGTGCCAGTAGCACCGACAGGGGTGACAATCAGCCCCAGCATTTT | CASSTDRGDNQPQHF